This record looks at one T cell receptor beta chain sequence and its context. TCRbeta library construction was performed incorporating unique molecular identifiers. TCRdb ran MiXCR on the PCR reads and lists one entry per CDR3 protein. The table lists fewer than 550,000 distinct CDR3 sequences, roughly 10% of them singletons. This specimen comes from a study of T-cell reconstitution after alpha-beta-depleted transplantation in children. Between the trimmed V and J ends, which lost 0 bases and 7 bases, there was a span of 10 bases. From germline, CDR1 is DFQATT and CDR2 SNEGSKA (reference sequence). The CDR3 consists of 14 residues.

The source material was PBMCs from the stem cell graft donor, sampled from the stem cell graft. This TCR was recovered from a human donor who donated a stem cell graft to a child with acute myeloid leukemia. The V and J genes are TRBV20-1 and TRBJ1-6; possible D gene TRBD1, 6 bases. CDR3 loop: CSAREGAGNSPLHF. Written as DNA, the CDR3 is TGCAGTGCTAGAGAGGGGGCAGGCAATTCACCCCTCCACTTT.